This T cell receptor beta chain was identified in a study of T-cell reconstitution after alpha-beta-depleted transplantation in children. Unique molecular identifiers were incorporated during preparation of the TCRbeta library. TCRdb recomputed calls from the PCR reads with MiXCR, one row per CDR3 protein. The sample includes 190,000 or so distinct CDR3 sequences, about 14% of them seen just once. In its sample, this clonotype was seen once. This sequence originates from a human donor who donated a stem cell graft to a child with acute lymphoblastic leukemia. The sequences come from PBMCs from the stem cell graft donor, collected from the stem cell graft.

The CDR3 DNA reads TGTGCCAGCAGCGGAGACAGGGGCTCACACGGGCAGTACTTC. Translated, it gives CASSGDRGSHGQYF. The V call is TRBV7-9, the J call TRBJ2-7; 8 positions agree with TRBD1. The CDR3 contains 14 residues. CDR1 and CDR2 (germline): SEHNR, FQNEAQ (reference sequence). After removal of 5 bases from V and 9 bases from J, the junction contained 12 bases not matched to a gene. The full variable domain, its missing parts supplied by reference TRBV7-9 and TRBJ2-7, is DTGVSQNPRHKITKRGQNVTFRCDPISEHNRLYWYRQTLGQGPEFLTYFQNEAQLEKSRLLSDRFSAERPKGSFSTLEIQRTEQGDSAMYLCASSGDRGSHGQYFGPGTRLTVT.